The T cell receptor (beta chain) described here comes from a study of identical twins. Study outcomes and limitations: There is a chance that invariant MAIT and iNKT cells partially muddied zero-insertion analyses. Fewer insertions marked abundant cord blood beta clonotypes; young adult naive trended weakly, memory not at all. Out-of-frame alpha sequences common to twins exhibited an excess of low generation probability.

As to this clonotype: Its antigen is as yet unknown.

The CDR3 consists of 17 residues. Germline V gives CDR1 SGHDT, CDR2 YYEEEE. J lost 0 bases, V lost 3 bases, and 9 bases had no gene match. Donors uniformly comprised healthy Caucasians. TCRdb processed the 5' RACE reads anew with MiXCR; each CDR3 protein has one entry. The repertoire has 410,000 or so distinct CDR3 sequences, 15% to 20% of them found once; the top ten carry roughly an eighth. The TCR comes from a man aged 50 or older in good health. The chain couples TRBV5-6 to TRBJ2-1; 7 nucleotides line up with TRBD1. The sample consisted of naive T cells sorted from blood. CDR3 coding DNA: TGTGCCAGCAGCTCAAAACAGGGGAGATTCTCCTACAATGAGCAGTTCTTC. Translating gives CASSSKQGRFSYNEQFF. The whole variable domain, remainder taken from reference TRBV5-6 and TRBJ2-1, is DAGVTQSPTHLIKTRGQQVTLRCSPKSGHDTVSWYQQALGQGPQFIFQYYEEEERQRGNFPDRFSGHQFPNYSSELNVNALLLGDSALYLCASSSKQGRFSYNEQFFGPGTRLTVL.